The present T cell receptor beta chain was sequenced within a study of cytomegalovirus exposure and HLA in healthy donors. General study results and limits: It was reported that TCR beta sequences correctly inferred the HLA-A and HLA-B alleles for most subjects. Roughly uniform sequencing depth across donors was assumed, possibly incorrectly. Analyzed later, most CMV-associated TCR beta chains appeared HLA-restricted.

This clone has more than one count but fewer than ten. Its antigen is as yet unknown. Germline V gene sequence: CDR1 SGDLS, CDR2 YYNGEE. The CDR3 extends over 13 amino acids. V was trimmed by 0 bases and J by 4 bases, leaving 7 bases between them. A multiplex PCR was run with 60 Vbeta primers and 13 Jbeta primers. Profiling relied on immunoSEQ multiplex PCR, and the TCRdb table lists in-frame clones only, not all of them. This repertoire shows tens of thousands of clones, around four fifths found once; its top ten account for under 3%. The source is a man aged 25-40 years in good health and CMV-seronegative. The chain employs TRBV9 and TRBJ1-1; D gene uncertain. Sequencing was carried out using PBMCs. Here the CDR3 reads CASSVVGSTEAFF. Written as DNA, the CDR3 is TGTGCCAGCAGCGTAGTAGGGAGCACTGAAGCTTTCTTT.